Presented here are 23 T cell receptor beta chains from one specimen sequenced in a study of OX40 agonist ivuxolimab in advanced cancers. Profiled with immunoSEQ multiplex PCR; TCRdb holds only in-frame clones, not every one. Of 77,000 or so clones listed, about 90% are singletons. The sample was CD4+ or CD8+ T cells sorted from blood, taken in a trial of the OX40 agonist ivuxolimab. The origin of the receptors is an adult with an advanced solid tumor such as melanoma, head and neck, liver or kidney cancer.

J is TRBJ1-5 and V is TRBV7-2, with D possibly being TRBD1 (5 bases). The length of the CDR3 is 14 residues. Germline V gives CDR1 SGHTA, CDR2 FQGNSA. The germline V and J ends were trimmed by 5 bases and 6 bases, with 14 bases remaining between them. The CDR3 nucleotides are TGTGCCAGCAGCAACGGGGGTTTGAGTCAGCCCCAGCATTTT. Translating gives CASSNGGLSQPQHF.

V is TRBV9 and J is TRBJ2-3; D possibly corresponds to TRBD2 (5 bases). This CDR3 has 15 amino acids. The germline V and J ends were trimmed by 4 bases and 3 bases, with 15 bases remaining between them. Germline CDR1 reads SGDLS; CDR2 reads YYNGEE. CDR3 region: CASSLGLHPTDTQYF. In nucleotides, the CDR3 is TGTGCCAGCAGCCTCGGACTCCACCCAACAGATACGCAGTATTTT.

V is TRBV2 and J is TRBJ2-1; 13 nucleotides match TRBD2. Losses at the gene ends were 6 bases for V and 7 bases for J; bases not matched to a gene: 6. Germline lookup yields CDR1 SNHLY and CDR2 FYNNEI. The CDR3 is made up of 15 amino acids. The CDR3 coding sequence is TGTGCCAGCAGCCAAACTAGCGGGAGGGGGAATGAGCAGTTCTTC. The encoded protein is CASSQTSGRGNEQFF.

The chain is built from TRBV11-2 and TRBJ2-7; 8 bases align to TRBD1. The CDR3 covers 14 residues. Looked up from germline, CDR1 is SGHAT and CDR2 is FQNNGV. J lost 6 bases, V lost 4 bases, and 8 bases had no gene match. The DNA of the CDR3 is TGTGCCAGCAGCTACAGACAGGGGAGTCTCGAGCAGTACTTC. It encodes CASSYRQGSLEQYF.

The rearrangement joins TRBV4-1 to TRBJ1-2; TRBD1 might be the D (5 bases). Trimming pared 8 bases from V and 3 bases from J, leaving 28 bases between. In germline, CDR1 is MGHRA, CDR2 YSYEKL. This CDR3 has 18 amino acids. The CDR3 DNA sequence: TGCGCCAGCGGGGTGATGGGGACCTTCCTCAAGCGGGACTATGGCTACACCTTC. Amino acids: CASGVMGTFLKRDYGYTF.

The V call is TRBV6-5, the J call TRBJ2-5; D gene ambiguous. This CDR3 has 12 amino acids. V lost 5 bases and J 7 bases, leaving 11 bases between the germline ends. Germline V lookup: CDR1 MNHEY, CDR2 SVGAGI. The CDR3 DNA reads TGTGCCAGCAGTAGGGATAGGATGACCCAGTACTTC. Its protein product is CASSRDRMTQYF.

This clone appeared a single time. The chain combines TRBV5-1 with TRBJ2-3; weak D call: TRBD2 (6 bases). This CDR3 is 16 amino acids long. CDR1 and CDR2 (germline): SGHRS, YFSETQ. V lost 2 bases and J 0 bases, leaving 13 bases between the germline ends. The CDR3 loop is CASSFQGGFSTDTQYF. CDR3 bases: TGCGCCAGCAGCTTCCAGGGAGGTTTTAGCACAGATACGCAGTATTTT.

This clone appeared a single time. This sequence joins TRBV7-2 and TRBJ1-3; D is possibly TRBD1 (5 bases). Deletions cut 8 bases from V and 2 bases from J, with 13 bases between. Per germline, CDR1 SGHTA and CDR2 FQGNSA. CDR3 size: 14 residues. This CDR3 reads CASGRGGAGNTIYF. In nucleotides, the CDR3 is TGTGCCAGCGGCCGGGGCGGGGCTGGAAACACCATATATTTT. Drawing the rest from reference TRBV7-2 and TRBJ1-3, the complete variable domain is GAGVSQSPSNKVTEKGKDVELRCDPISGHTALYWYRQSLGQGLEFLIYFQGNSAPDKSGLPSDRFSAERTGGSVSTLTIQRTQQEDSAVYLCASGRGGAGNTIYFGEGSWLTVV.

J is TRBJ2-3 and V is TRBV18; 13 nucleotides match TRBD2. There are 15 residues in the CDR3. Germline lookup yields CDR1 KGHSH and CDR2 LQKENI. The V gene end was trimmed by 7 bases and the J gene end by 3 bases; junction bases not matched to a gene: 4. The CDR3 DNA follows: TGTGCCAGCTTTCCGGGACTAGCGGGAACAGATACGCAGTATTTT. Its translation: CASFPGLAGTDTQYF.

V usage is TRBV25-1 and J usage is TRBJ2-3, with 12 nucleotides matching TRBD2. Germline assignment: CDR1 MGHDK and CDR2 SYGVNS. This CDR3 is built from 15 residues. V lost 8 bases, J lost 5 bases, and 8 bases stayed unmatched. The CDR3 here is CASRRLAGDIDTQYF. The CDR3, as DNA: TGTGCCAGCCGCCGACTAGCGGGAGACATAGATACGCAGTATTTT. Using reference TRBV25-1 and TRBJ2-3 for the parts outside the CDR3, the full variable domain is EADIYQTPRYLVIGTGKKITLECSQTMGHDKMYWYQQDPGMELHLIHYSYGVNSTEKGDLSSESTVSRIRTEHFPLTLESARPSHTSQYLCASRRLAGDIDTQYFGPGTRLTVL.

J is TRBJ2-7 and V is TRBV7-9; 11 bases line up with TRBD1. Looked up from germline, CDR1 is SEHNR and CDR2 is FQNEAQ (reference sequence). J was trimmed by 5 bases and V by 5 bases; bases with no gene match: 5. CDR3 length: 14 amino acids. CDR3 sequence: CASSAGQGAHEQYF. DNA for the CDR3: TGTGCCAGCAGCGCCGGACAGGGGGCCCACGAGCAGTACTTC.

This clone came up a few times. CDR3 nucleotide sequence: TGTGCCAGCAGCTTCCCCGTAGGGGACAGAAGCCTCTCCTACGAGCAGTACTTC. It yields the protein CASSFPVGDRSLSYEQYF. The chain joins TRBV11-2 to TRBJ2-7, with 7 positions matching TRBD1. The CDR3 runs 18 residues. The V segment lost 3 bases and the J segment 0 bases; nucleotides outside the gene matches: 14. Germline assignment: CDR1 SGHAT and CDR2 FQNNGV.

In this sample, this clone turned up a few times. Given the absence of the conserved phenylalanine or tryptophan at the CDR3 end, a read error is likely. The DNA is omitted, as the CDR3 cannot be located on it reliably, and the CDR3 follows TCRdb's listing. The chain joins TRBV12-2 to TRBJ1-5. TRBV12-2 is given as a pseudogene. Inclusive of both ends, the CDR3 amounts to 8 amino acids. This CDR3 is CASRSHPY.

In nucleotides, the CDR3 is TGTGCCAGCAGCTTTGGACTAGCGGGAGGTGGGGTCTACGAGCAGTACTTC. Encoded protein: CASSFGLAGGGVYEQYF. This sequence joins TRBV7-8 and TRBJ2-7; 14 bases are a match to TRBD2. Germline values: CDR1 SGHVS, CDR2 FQNEAQ. This CDR3 contains 17 residues. J lost 3 bases, V lost 3 bases, and 7 bases had no gene match.

The CDR3 is CSVVGRVNRETQYF. The CDR3 coding sequence is TGCAGCGTTGTCGGCAGGGTAAATCGAGAGACCCAGTACTTC. The chain carries TRBV29-1 and TRBJ2-5; tentatively, D is TRBD1 (5 bases). Deletions cut 4 bases from V and 4 bases from J, with 16 bases between. CDR1 and CDR2 from the germline V gene are SQVTM and ANQGSEA. The CDR3 covers 14 residues.

The chain couples TRBV5-1 to TRBJ1-4, with 8 nucleotides matching TRBD1. Germline V gene sequence: CDR1 SGHRS, CDR2 YFSETQ. After removal of 4 bases from V and 6 bases from J, the junction contained 8 bases not matched to a gene. The CDR3 is 15 residues long. CDR3: CASSQTTGEYEKLFF. The CDR3 DNA reads as TGCGCCAGCAGCCAGACGACAGGGGAGTATGAAAAACTGTTTTTT.

The chain recombines TRBV7-3 with TRBJ2-2, with 12 bases fitting TRBD2. V dropped 2 bases and J dropped 2; count of bases not matched to a gene: 15. The germline V gene has CDR1 SGHTA and CDR2 FQGTGA. The CDR3 spans 21 residues. CDR3 in DNA: TGTGCCAGCAGCTTATTCCCCGCGGGGTCTAGCGGGGGGGGTAACACCGGGGAGCTGTTTTTT. As protein: CASSLFPAGSSGGGNTGELFF.

This chain links TRBV6-1 with TRBJ2-3, with 12 positions matching TRBD2. The ends lost 8 bases at V and 1 base at J; junction bases unmatched: 1. CDR3 length: 14 residues. Germline values: CDR1 MNHNS, CDR2 SASEGT. Here the CDR3 DNA reads TGTGCCAGCCGGACTAGCGGGGGCACAGATACGCAGTATTTT. It specifies CASRTSGGTDTQYF.

V usage is TRBV10-1 and J usage is TRBJ2-7, with D uncertain. CDR3 length: 10 residues. The ends were cut back, 7 bases at V and 4 bases at J, with 5 bases in the middle. Germline V gene sequence: CDR1 WNHNN, CDR2 SYGVQD (reference sequence). DNA of the CDR3: TGCGCCAGCAAACAATACGAGCAGTACTTC. This translates into CASKQYEQYF.

This clone was detected once. DNA of the CDR3: TGTGCCAGCAGTTCCCATACCCCCCCCGGGGGGCTCTACGAGCAGTACTTC. Its translation is CASSSHTPPGGLYEQYF. This chain links TRBV28 with TRBJ2-7; weak D call: TRBD2 (7 bases). The CDR3 consists of 17 residues. Germline CDR1 reads MDHEN; CDR2 reads SYDVKM. Trimming took 4 bases from V and 3 from J, leaving 22 bases between them.

This clone occurred a few times. J is TRBJ2-5 and V is TRBV5-1, with TRBD2 matching over 12 bases. CDR3 size: 15 residues. Losses at the gene ends were 4 bases for V and 1 base for J; bases not matched to a gene: 2. Looked up from germline, CDR1 is SGHRS and CDR2 is YFSETQ. The CDR3 sequence is CASSGGLAGQETQYF. The CDR3 coding sequence is TGCGCCAGCAGCGGGGGACTAGCGGGCCAAGAGACCCAGTACTTC.

The chain carries TRBV27 and TRBJ2-7; 12 nucleotides align to TRBD1. Germline-derived CDR1 and CDR2 are MNHEY and SMNVEV (reference sequence). The CDR3 length is 18 residues. J lost 1 base, V lost 6 bases, and 13 bases had no gene match. CDR3 loop: CASSRDRGQIGSSYEQYF. The CDR3 bases are TGTGCCAGCAGCCGGGACAGGGGGCAAATCGGTTCTTCCTACGAGCAGTACTTC.

This rearrangement joins TRBV11-2 to TRBJ1-4, with TRBD1 identical over 8 bases. This CDR3 has 17 residues. Germline loops: CDR1 SGHAT, CDR2 FQNNGV. The ends lost 6 bases at V and 2 bases at J; junction bases unmatched: 11. The CDR3 DNA reads TGTGCCAGCAGTTCCAGGGGGCTAGCCAGCACTAATGAAAAACTGTTTTTT. Protein: CASSSRGLASTNEKLFF.